This record looks at one T cell receptor (beta chain) sequence and its context. The data were taken from a study of blood T cell repertoires in COVID-19. Across the study: Italy, Spain and the United States were the sources of the convalescent and acute COVID-19 samples. Sample material is recorded as cDNA or gDNA derived from T cells, B-cell-depleted T cells, or PBMCs.

Authors' methods: Amplification from reference gene primers served as the basis for estimated nucleated cell counts. Clones were read by immunoSEQ multiplex PCR, and TCRdb kept only the in-frame ones, dropping some. The V and J calls and clone size come from that table; D and trimming were worked out from the DNA. The sample yields tens of thousands of clones, 65% to 85% seen once. The CDR3 is 13 residues long. Trimming shortened V by 7 bases and J by 6 bases, and 13 bases separated the two germline ends. Looked up from germline, CDR1 is SGHNT and CDR2 is YENEEA. The sample taken for sequencing was peripheral blood. This sequence joins TRBV11-3 and TRBJ1-5, with D maybe TRBD1 (6 bases). This receptor was obtained from a man aged 65 to 85 with active or convalescent COVID-19. CDR3 sequence reads: CASNPGDGQPQHF. For the CDR3, the DNA is TGTGCCAGCAACCCAGGGGACGGTCAGCCCCAGCATTTT.